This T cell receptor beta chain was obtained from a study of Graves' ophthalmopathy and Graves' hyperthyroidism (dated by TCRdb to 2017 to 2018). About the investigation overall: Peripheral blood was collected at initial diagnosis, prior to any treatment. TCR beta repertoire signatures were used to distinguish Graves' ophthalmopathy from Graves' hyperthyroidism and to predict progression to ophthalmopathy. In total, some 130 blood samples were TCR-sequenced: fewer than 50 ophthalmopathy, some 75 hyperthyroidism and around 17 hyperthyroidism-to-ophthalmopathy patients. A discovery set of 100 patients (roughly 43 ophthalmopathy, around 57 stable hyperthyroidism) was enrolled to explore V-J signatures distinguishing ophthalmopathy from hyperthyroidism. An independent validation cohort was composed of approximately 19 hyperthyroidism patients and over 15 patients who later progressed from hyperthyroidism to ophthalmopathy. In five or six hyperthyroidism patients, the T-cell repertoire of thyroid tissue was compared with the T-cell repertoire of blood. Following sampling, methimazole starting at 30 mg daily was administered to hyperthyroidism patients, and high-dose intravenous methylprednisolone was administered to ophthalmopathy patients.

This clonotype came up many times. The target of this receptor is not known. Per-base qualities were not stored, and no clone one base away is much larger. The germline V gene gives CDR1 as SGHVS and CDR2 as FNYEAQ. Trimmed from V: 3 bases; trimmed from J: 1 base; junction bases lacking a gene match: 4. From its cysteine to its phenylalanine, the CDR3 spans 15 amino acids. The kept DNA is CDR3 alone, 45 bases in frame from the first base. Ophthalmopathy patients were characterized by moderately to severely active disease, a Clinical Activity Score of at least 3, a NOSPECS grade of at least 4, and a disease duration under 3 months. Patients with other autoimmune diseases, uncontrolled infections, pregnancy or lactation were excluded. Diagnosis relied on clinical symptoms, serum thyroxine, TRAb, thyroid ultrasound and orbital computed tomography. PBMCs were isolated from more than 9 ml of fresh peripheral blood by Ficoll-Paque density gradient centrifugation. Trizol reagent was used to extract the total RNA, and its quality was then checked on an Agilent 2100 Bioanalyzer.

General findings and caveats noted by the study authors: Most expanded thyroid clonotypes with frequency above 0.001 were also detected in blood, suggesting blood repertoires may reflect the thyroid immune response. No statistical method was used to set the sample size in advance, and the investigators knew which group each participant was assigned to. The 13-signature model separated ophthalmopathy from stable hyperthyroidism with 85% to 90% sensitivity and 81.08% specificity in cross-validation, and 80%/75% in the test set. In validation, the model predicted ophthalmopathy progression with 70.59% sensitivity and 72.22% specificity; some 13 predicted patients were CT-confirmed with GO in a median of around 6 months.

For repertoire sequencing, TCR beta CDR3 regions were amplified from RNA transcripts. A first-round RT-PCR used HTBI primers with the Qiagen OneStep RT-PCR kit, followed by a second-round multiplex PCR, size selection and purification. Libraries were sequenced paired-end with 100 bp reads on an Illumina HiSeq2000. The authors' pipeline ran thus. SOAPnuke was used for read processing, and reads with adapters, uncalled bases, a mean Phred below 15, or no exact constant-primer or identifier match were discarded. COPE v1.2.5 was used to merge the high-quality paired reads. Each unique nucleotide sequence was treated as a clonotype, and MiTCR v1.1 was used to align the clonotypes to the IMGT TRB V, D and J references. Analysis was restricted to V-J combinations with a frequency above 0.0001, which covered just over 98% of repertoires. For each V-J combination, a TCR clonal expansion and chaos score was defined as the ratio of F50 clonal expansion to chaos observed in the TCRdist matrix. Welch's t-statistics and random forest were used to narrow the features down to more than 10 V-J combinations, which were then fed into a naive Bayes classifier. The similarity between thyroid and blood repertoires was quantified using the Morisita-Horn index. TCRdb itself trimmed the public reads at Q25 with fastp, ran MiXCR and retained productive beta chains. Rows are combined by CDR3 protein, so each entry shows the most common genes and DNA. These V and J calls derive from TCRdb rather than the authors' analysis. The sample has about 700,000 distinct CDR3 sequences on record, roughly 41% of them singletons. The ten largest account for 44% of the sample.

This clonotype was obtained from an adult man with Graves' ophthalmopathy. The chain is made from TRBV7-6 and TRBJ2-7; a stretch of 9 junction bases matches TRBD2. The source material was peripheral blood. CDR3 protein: CASSLTSGPSYEQYF. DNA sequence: TGTGCCAGCAGCTTGACTAGCGGCCCATCCTACGAGCAGTACTTC.